This T cell receptor beta chain was identified in a study of T cells after yellow fever vaccination. Study-wide results and limits: Most primary-vaccination clones reappeared after the booster (approximately 95% CD4, 88% CD8). Contaminating bulk clonotypes could be abundant in FACS-sorted repertoires.

The V and J ends lost 0 bases and 0 bases, in that order; junction bases with no gene match: 14. Germline-derived CDR1 and CDR2 are LGHNA and YNFKEQ. The CDR3 has 21 amino acids. The table lists this clonotype with a few counts. The antigen is not known. The study made its TCR cDNA through 5'RACE template switching. That step introduced a universal primer site along with UMIs. TCRdb redid the calling of the 5' RACE reads with MiXCR, one entry per CDR3 protein. The sample shows hundreds of thousands of distinct CDR3 sequences, more than 9% of them seen only once. The chain is built from TRBV4-2 and TRBJ2-6; 7 nucleotides align to TRBD1. The clonotype originates from a man aged 30 to 39 who received the YFV17D yellow fever vaccine. Source: PBMCs, taken on the day of the yellow fever booster vaccination. DNA of the CDR3: TGTGCCAGCAGCCAAGATGGGAGACAGGGTATTTTCCTCTCTGGGGCCAACGTCCTGACTTTC. This gives the protein CASSQDGRQGIFLSGANVLTF.